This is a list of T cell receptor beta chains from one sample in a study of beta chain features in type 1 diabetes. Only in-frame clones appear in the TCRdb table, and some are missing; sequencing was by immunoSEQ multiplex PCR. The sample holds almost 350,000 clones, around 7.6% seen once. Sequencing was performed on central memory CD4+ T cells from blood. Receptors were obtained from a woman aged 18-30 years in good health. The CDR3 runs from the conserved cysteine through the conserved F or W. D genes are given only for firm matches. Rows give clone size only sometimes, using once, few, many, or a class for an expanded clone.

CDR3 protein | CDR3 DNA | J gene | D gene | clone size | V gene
CASSVEGRGTLTDTQYF | TGTGCCAGCAGCGTAGAGGGACGGGGGACCCTCACAGATACGCAGTATTTT | TRBJ2-3 | . | few | TRBV9
CASSFNEGDTQYF | TGTGCCAGCAGCTTCAACGAAGGAGATACGCAGTATTTT | TRBJ2-3 | . | many | TRBV7-2
CASSFPGADTQYF | TGTGCCAGCAGTTTCCCGGGGGCAGATACGCAGTATTTT | TRBJ2-3 | . | few | TRBV28
CASSQVGNGAEQYF | TGTGCCAGCAGCCAAGTTGGGAATGGGGCCGAGCAGTACTTC | TRBJ2-7 | . | . | TRBV4-2
CASSLSGQPYGYTF | TGTGCCAGCAGTTTGTCGGGACAGCCCTATGGCTACACCTTC | TRBJ1-2 | TRBD1 | few | TRBV28
CASRGVEGAREQFF | TGCGCCAGCAGGGGAGTGGAGGGGGCACGGGAGCAGTTCTTC | TRBJ2-1 | . | few | TRBV5-1
CAIASGEVSTDTQYF | TGTGCCATTGCTAGCGGGGAAGTCAGCACAGATACGCAGTATTTT | TRBJ2-3 | TRBD2 | many | TRBV10-3
CASSRHSGVNEQFF | TGTGCCAGCAGCCGTCACTCAGGGGTCAATGAGCAGTTCTTC | TRBJ2-1 | . | . | TRBV27
CASSEIVGGSYNEQFF | TGTGCCAGCAGTGAAATCGTGGGAGGGTCATACAATGAGCAGTTCTTC | TRBJ2-1 | TRBD2 | few | TRBV25-1
CASSLGAAGIADTQYF | TGCGCCAGCAGCTTGGGGGCCGCGGGAATAGCAGATACGCAGTATTTT | TRBJ2-3 | . | . | TRBV5-1
CASSASNDARITGELFF | TGTGCCAGCAGCGCATCAAACGACGCACGGATCACCGGGGAGCTGTTTTTT | TRBJ2-2 | . | few | TRBV9
CASSFNYEQYF | TGTGCCAGCAGCTTCAACTACGAGCAGTACTTC | TRBJ2-7 | . | . | TRBV7-2
CASSSQKALAKNIQYF | TGTGCCAGCAGTTCACAGAAAGCTTTAGCCAAAAACATTCAGTACTTC | TRBJ2-4 | . | many | TRBV27
CARAIADTGELFF | TGTGCCAGGGCCATCGCAGACACCGGGGAGCTGTTTTTT | TRBJ2-2 | . | . | TRBV19
CASSQGQGAMNTEAFF | TGTGCCAGCAGCCAAGGGCAGGGCGCGATGAACACTGAAGCTTTCTTT | TRBJ1-1 | . | few | TRBV4-2
CASSVGRPERTGELFF | TGTGCCAGCAGCGTGGGCCGGCCCGAACGGACCGGGGAGCTGTTTTTT | TRBJ2-2 | . | few | TRBV9
CASSLEKYNEQFF | TGTGCCAGCAGCTTAGAAAAATACAATGAGCAGTTCTTC | TRBJ2-1 | . | many | TRBV5-4
CASSLGAQGGGYTF | TGTGCCAGCAGTTTGGGGGCACAGGGGGGAGGCTACACCTTC | TRBJ1-2 | TRBD1 | . | TRBV6-1
CASAEVGFGEQYF | TGTGCCAGCGCCGAGGTGGGGTTCGGCGAGCAGTACTTC | TRBJ2-7 | . | . | TRBV6-1
CASSLPGVNEQYF | TGTGCCAGCAGTTTACCGGGAGTCAACGAGCAGTACTTC | TRBJ2-7 | . | . | TRBV28
CASSQDEGNQPQHF | TGCGCCAGCAGCCAAGATGAGGGCAATCAGCCCCAGCATTTT | TRBJ1-5 | . | . | TRBV4-1
CASILAGGYNEQFF | TGTGCCAGCATTCTAGCGGGAGGTTACAATGAGCAGTTCTTC | TRBJ2-1 | TRBD2 | few | TRBV28
CASSYLRTGGGYGYTF | TGTGCCAGCAGTTACCTCCGGACAGGGGGCGGATATGGCTACACCTTC | TRBJ1-2 | TRBD1 | few | TRBV10-3
CASSLPTGWNEQFF | TGTGCCAGCAGCTTACCGACAGGGTGGAATGAGCAGTTCTTC | TRBJ2-1 | TRBD1 | many | TRBV13
CASSQDREGWGLGHNEQFF | TGTGCCAGCAGCCAAGACCGGGAAGGGTGGGGCCTAGGGCACAATGAGCAGTTCTTC | TRBJ2-1 | . | few | TRBV4-2
CASSLSSGSGEQFF | TGTGCCAGCAGCTTATCTAGCGGGAGTGGTGAGCAGTTCTTC | TRBJ2-1 | TRBD2 | . | TRBV7-3
CASSQASGGIGNEQFF | TGTGCCAGCAGCCAAGCATCCGGGGGTATAGGGAATGAGCAGTTCTTC | TRBJ2-1 | . | few | TRBV4-2
CASSFGLAGVDEQFF | TGTGCCAGCAGCTTTGGACTAGCGGGAGTTGATGAGCAGTTCTTC | TRBJ2-1 | TRBD2 | . | TRBV7-2
CASSLLQPINNEQFF | TGTGCCAGCAGCTTACTACAGCCTATAAACAATGAGCAGTTCTTC | TRBJ2-1 | . | . | TRBV7-9
CASSLFGVSGANVLTF | TGTGCCAGCAGCTTGTTCGGGGTCTCTGGGGCCAACGTCCTGACTTTC | TRBJ2-6 | . | . | TRBV5-4